A selection of T cell receptor beta chains follows, all from one sample in a study of CD8+CD57+ T cells in acquired aplastic anemia. TCRdb re-called the reads with MiXCR, one entry per CDR3 protein. The sample records approximately 150,000 distinct CDR3 sequences, roughly 43% being singletons. The sample was sorted CD4+, CD8+, or CD8+CD57+ T cells (not recorded which) from PBMCs. These receptors all come from a human donor with aplastic anemia. CDR3s include the opening cysteine and the closing phenylalanine or tryptophan. A D gene is named only where the DNA matches it firmly. Not all rows give a size; the values are once, few, many and, for expanded clones, a class.

d_gene,v_gene,abundance,j_gene,CDR3aa,CDR3nt
TRBD2,TRBV20-1,many,TRBJ2-7,CSADSGASSYEQYF,TGCAGTGCCGATAGCGGGGCAAGCTCCTACGAGCAGTACTTC
TRBD2,TRBV19,many,TRBJ2-1,CASSPRGLAGASSYNEQFF,TGTGCCAGTAGTCCACGGGGACTAGCGGGGGCTTCCTCCTACAATGAGCAGTTCTTC
NA,TRBV10-3,NA,TRBJ2-3,CAISDPSKTDTQYF,TGTGCCATCAGTGACCCTAGCAAAACCGATACGCAGTATTTT
TRBD2,TRBV3-1,NA,TRBJ2-1,CASSHHSRGSSYNEQFF,TGTGCCAGCAGCCACCACAGCCGCGGGAGCTCCTACAATGAGCAGTTCTTC
NA,TRBV29-1,NA,TRBJ2-7,CSVGQGGNYEQYF,TGCAGCGTTGGTCAGGGGGGGAACTACGAGCAGTACTTC
TRBD2,TRBV20-1,NA,TRBJ2-1,CSAISGASSYDEQFF,TGCAGTGCTATTAGCGGGGCCAGCTCCTACGATGAGCAGTTCTTC
NA,TRBV29-1,few,TRBJ2-7,CSVLDSETYEQYF,TGCAGCGTCCTAGACAGTGAGACCTACGAGCAGTACTTC
TRBD2,TRBV5-1,NA,TRBJ2-3,CASSSASGGAGGTDTQYF,TGCGCCAGCAGCTCGGCTAGCGGGGGGGCCGGCGGCACAGATACGCAGTATTTT
TRBD1,TRBV2,NA,TRBJ1-2,CASPNPGQESYGYTF,TGTGCCAGCCCAAATCCGGGACAGGAGTCCTATGGCTACACCTTC
NA,TRBV10-3,few,TRBJ1-2,CAISEWGDNYGYTF,TGTGCCATCAGTGAATGGGGGGATAACTATGGCTACACCTTC